One and the same sample provided the 21 T cell receptor beta chains below, sequenced in a study of Tregs in tolerant kidney transplant recipients. The data were produced by immunoSEQ multiplex PCR, yet TCRdb's version contains in-frame clones alone and is incomplete. Seen here are 68,000 or so clones, about 83% observed once, and the top ten hold roughly 4.5%. The source material was CD4+ T cells from blood. The receptors shown here come from a human donor in good health.

The chain is built from TRBV30 and TRBJ1-2; 10 bases are a match to TRBD1. Trimming cost V 3 bases and J 8 bases; bases outside gene matches: 15. CDR3 length equals 16 residues. In germline, CDR1 is GTSNPN, CDR2 SVGIG (reference sequence). CDR3 protein: CAWSRDRGSLTRGYTF. DNA of the CDR3: TGTGCCTGGAGCCGGGACAGGGGTTCTTTAACCCGGGGCTACACCTTC.

This chain links TRBV5-1 with TRBJ1-2, with unresolved D. The CDR3 covers 13 residues. Germline V lookup: CDR1 SGHRS, CDR2 YFSETQ. V gave up 2 bases and J gave up 6 bases, with 11 bases separating them. Written as DNA, the CDR3 is TGCGCCAGCAGCTTAAGGGCAGCCCATGGCTACACCTTC. It specifies CASSLRAAHGYTF.

Points on this clone: Mismatch with germline at one junction end may stem from a read error. The chain couples TRBV18 to TRBJ2-6, with unresolved D. CDR3 size: 15 residues. CDR1 is KGHSH, CDR2 LQKENI, per germline. The CDR3 DNA sequence: TGTGCCAGCTCGCCACCCTTGCCTGGGGCCAACGTCCTGACTTTC. This sequence encodes CASSPPLPGANVLTF.

V is TRBV5-4 and J is TRBJ2-1; 7 bases fit TRBD2. CDR1 SGHNT and CDR2 YYREEE come from the germline V gene (reference sequence). The CDR3 covers 15 residues. The ends lost 6 bases at V and 0 bases at J; junction bases unmatched: 6. CDR3 sequence: CASNRAGSSYNEQFF. The CDR3 coding sequence is TGTGCCAGCAACCGAGCGGGGAGCTCCTACAATGAGCAGTTCTTC.

The chain has TRBV7-2 and TRBJ2-3; D could derive from TRBD1 or TRBD2 (5 bases each). Trimming removed 3 bases from V and 2 bases from J, with 12 bases in between. The germline CDR1 and CDR2 sequences are SGHTA and FQGNSA. CDR3 size: 15 residues. DNA for the CDR3: TGTGCCAGCAGCTTGGACACGGGGACCACAGATACGCAGTATTTT. Translating gives CASSLDTGTTDTQYF.

The gene calls are TRBV28 and TRBJ1-5; D is perhaps TRBD1 (5 bases). The V end was cut by 7 bases, the J end by 7 bases, with 17 bases between. CDR3 length equals 14 residues. Germline loops: CDR1 MDHEN, CDR2 SYDVKM. The CDR3 spells CASTWRGVRQPQHF. CDR3 coding DNA: TGTGCCAGCACCTGGAGGGGAGTAAGGCAGCCCCAGCATTTT.

V is TRBV29-1 and J is TRBJ1-1, with D possibly being TRBD1 (6 bases). V dropped 7 bases and J dropped 1 base, with 16 bases sitting between them. The CDR3 length is 14 residues. Per the germline V gene, CDR1 is SQVTM and CDR2 is ANQGSEA. The CDR3 region is CSAGERGANTEAFF. CDR3 in DNA: TGCAGCGCGGGTGAGAGGGGGGCGAACACTGAAGCTTTCTTT.

The chain links TRBV6-6 to TRBJ2-1; D unclear. Trimming cost V 5 bases and J 3 bases, with 17 bases left between them. CDR3 length: 16 residues. Germline lookup yields CDR1 MNHNY and CDR2 SVGAGI (reference sequence). For the CDR3, the DNA is TGTGCCAGCAGTGCCATAGCCCTTGGGAACTACAATGAGCAGTTCTTC. It codes for CASSAIALGNYNEQFF.

The gene calls are TRBV28 and TRBJ2-7; a possible D gene is TRBD2 (6 bases). V was pared by 3 bases and J by 0 bases, with 15 bases between. Per germline, CDR1 MDHEN and CDR2 SYDVKM. The CDR3 length is 16 residues. The CDR3 sequence: CASSFSLRGLSYEQYF. In nucleotides, the CDR3 is TGTGCCAGCAGTTTCAGTTTAAGGGGACTCTCCTACGAGCAGTACTTC.

The chain uses TRBV9 and TRBJ2-3, with D possibly TRBD2 on 6 matching bases. V lost 0 bases and J lost 6, with 8 bases in between. The CDR3 totals 13 residues. Germline V gene sequence: CDR1 SGDLS, CDR2 YYNGEE. The CDR3 protein is CASSVGGEDTQYF. As DNA, the CDR3 is TGTGCCAGCAGCGTAGGGGGGGAGGATACGCAGTATTTT.

The chain is built from TRBV11-1 and TRBJ2-7; D gene uncertain. This CDR3 has 15 amino acids. CDR1 and CDR2 (germline): SGHAT, FQDESV (reference sequence). The V end was cut by 5 bases, the J end by 2 bases, with 16 bases between. For the CDR3, the DNA is TGTGCCAGCAGCCGAGTCAGTGATACCGCCTACGAGCAGTACTTC. Residues: CASSRVSDTAYEQYF.

By share, this clone ranks as medium-sized. The V and J genes are TRBV25-1 and TRBJ1-5, with TRBD1 as a possible D gene (6 bases). The germline CDR1 and CDR2 sequences are MGHDK and SYGVNS. Between the trimmed V and J ends, which lost 4 bases and 1 base, there was a span of 20 bases. This CDR3 region has 18 residues. CDR3 bases: TGTGCCAGCAGTGGCCCCGAGGGGGAGGTTCGGAGCAATCAGCCCCAGCATTTT. This codes for CASSGPEGEVRSNQPQHF. The full variable domain, its missing parts supplied by reference TRBV25-1 and TRBJ1-5, is EADIYQTPRYLVIGTGKKITLECSQTMGHDKMYWYQQDPGMELHLIHYSYGVNSTEKGDLSSESTVSRIRTEHFPLTLESARPSHTSQYLCASSGPEGEVRSNQPQHFGDGTRLSIL.

This sequence joins TRBV5-1 and TRBJ1-2; 9 nucleotides line up with TRBD1. CDR3 length: 14 residues. Germline trimming cut 2 bases from V and 4 bases from J; bases unmatched to any gene: 3. Germline V gene lookup returns CDR1 SGHRS and CDR2 YFSETQ. This CDR3 reads CASSFGTGSYGYTF. Here the CDR3 DNA reads TGCGCCAGCAGCTTCGGGACAGGGTCCTATGGCTACACCTTC.

The gene calls are TRBV13 and TRBJ1-2; D unresolved. Germline-derived CDR1 and CDR2 are PRHDT and FYEKMQ (reference sequence). The CDR3 is 12 amino acids. Trimming removed 2 bases from V and 4 bases from J, with 5 bases in between. In nucleotides, the CDR3 is TGTGCCAGCAGCTTATGGCCCTATGGCTACACCTTC. Its translation is CASSLWPYGYTF.

The chain carries TRBV30 and TRBJ2-7; 10 bases align to TRBD1. The CDR3 has 14 residues. Germline lookup yields CDR1 GTSNPN and CDR2 SVGIG (reference sequence). V lost 0 bases to trimming and J lost 5 bases; unmatched junction nucleotides: 4. CDR3 sequence: CAWSVWDRGNEQYF. The CDR3 region has the DNA TGTGCCTGGAGTGTCTGGGACAGGGGCAACGAGCAGTACTTC.

The chain has TRBV5-4 and TRBJ1-4; 11 bases line up with TRBD1. CDR3 size: 15 residues. From germline, CDR1 is SGHNT and CDR2 YYREEE (reference sequence). Unmatched junction bases numbered 7, after V lost 4 bases and J lost 8 bases. The CDR3 here is CASSLRTGGSEKLFF. CDR3 DNA sequence: TGTGCCAGCAGCCTGAGGACAGGGGGCTCGGAAAAACTGTTTTTT.

The genes are TRBV5-6 and TRBJ2-7, with TRBD2 as a possible D gene (5 bases). Germline values: CDR1 SGHDT, CDR2 YYEEEE. The CDR3 contains 13 residues. Trimming left V 4 bases short and J 6 bases short, with 14 bases between. CDR3 bases: TGTGCCAGCAGCCTGGGGTGGGAGCTCGAGCAGTACTTC. It codes for CASSLGWELEQYF. Full variable domain (outside the CDR3, taken from reference TRBV5-6 and TRBJ2-7): DAGVTQSPTHLIKTRGQQVTLRCSPKSGHDTVSWYQQALGQGPQFIFQYYEEEERQRGNFPDRFSGHQFPNYSSELNVNALLLGDSALYLCASSLGWELEQYFGPGTRLTVT.

The rearrangement links TRBV7-9 to TRBJ2-3, with TRBD2 matching over 10 bases. CDR1 is SEHNR and CDR2 is FQNEAQ in the germline V gene (reference sequence). Losses at the gene ends were 2 bases for V and 2 bases for J; bases not matched to a gene: 4. The CDR3 loop spans 16 amino acids. CDR3 protein: CASSLWLAGVTDTQYF. CDR3 DNA sequence: TGTGCCAGCAGCTTATGGCTAGCGGGGGTCACAGATACGCAGTATTTT.

The J gene is TRBJ1-1, the V gene TRBV4-3; D not resolved. Germline V gene data show CDR1 as LGHNA and CDR2 as YSLEER. The CDR3 runs to 15 residues. V lost 4 bases, J lost 0 bases, and 12 bases lay in between. CDR3 protein: CASSLFSRMNTEAFF. The CDR3 bases are TGCGCCAGCAGCCTTTTCTCCCGGATGAACACTGAAGCTTTCTTT.

The chain uses TRBV5-6 and TRBJ1-1; 7 bases agree with TRBD1. Germline CDR1 SGHDT, CDR2 YYEEEE. The CDR3 is 14 residues long. The trim removed 4 bases at V and 1 base at J, leaving 4 bases unmatched. CDR3 DNA: TGTGCCAGCAGCGCGGACAGGAGGAACACTGAAGCTTTCTTT. Translated: CASSADRRNTEAFF.

This chain links TRBV5-4 with TRBJ2-7; weak D call: TRBD1 (6 bases). CDR1 is SGHNT, CDR2 YYREEE, per germline (reference sequence). The CDR3 contains 14 residues. The V end was cut by 3 bases, the J end by 2 bases, with 12 bases between. The CDR3 DNA reads as TGTGCCAGCAGCTCGCCGACAGGCCCCTACGAGCAGTACTTC. Its protein product is CASSSPTGPYEQYF.